This TCR beta chain was recorded in a study of CD8+CD57+ T cells in acquired aplastic anemia. As for the study in general: Mean DNA quantity obtained from sorted CD4+ and CD8+ cells was 2.5 to 4 ug.

For sequencing, patients were chosen who had shown expansion of CD8+CD57+ cells by flow cytometry. Genomic DNA was employed as the template in profiling TCR beta VDJ and CDR3. TCRdb fed the reads into MiXCR, producing one record per CDR3 protein. The sample gives about 170,000 distinct CDR3 sequences, roughly 48% of which show up once; roughly 1.1% is in the top ten. Findings and limits, study-wide: Patients and controls turned out to have 25 to 30 CD8+ CDR3 sequences in common. Significant differences in CD8+ Simpson's diversity were not observed between patients and controls.

The V and J ends lost 4 bases and 2 bases, in that order; junction bases with no gene match: 7. Germline V lookup: CDR1 SQVTM, CDR2 ANQGSEA. The CDR3 has 15 residues. This clonotype appeared many times. Its specificity is unknown. This TCR derives from a human donor with aplastic anemia. The rearrangement uses TRBV29-1 and TRBJ2-7, with 11 bases aligning to TRBD1. The sample was sorted CD4+, CD8+, or CD8+CD57+ T cells (not recorded which) from PBMCs. CDR3 sequence: CSVGGQGASPYEQYF. The CDR3, as DNA: TGCAGCGTTGGAGGACAGGGGGCTTCCCCCTACGAGCAGTACTTC.